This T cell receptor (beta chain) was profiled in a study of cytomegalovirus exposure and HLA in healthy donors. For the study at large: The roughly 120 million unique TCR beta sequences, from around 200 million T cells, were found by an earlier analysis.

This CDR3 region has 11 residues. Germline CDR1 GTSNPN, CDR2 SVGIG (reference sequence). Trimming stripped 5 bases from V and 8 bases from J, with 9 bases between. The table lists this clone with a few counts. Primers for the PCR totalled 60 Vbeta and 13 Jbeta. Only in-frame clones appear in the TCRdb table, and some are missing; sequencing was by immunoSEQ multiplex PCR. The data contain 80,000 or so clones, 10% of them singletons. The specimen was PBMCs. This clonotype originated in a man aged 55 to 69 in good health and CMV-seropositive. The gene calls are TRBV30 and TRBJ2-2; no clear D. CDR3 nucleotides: TGTGCCTGGGGGCCAGCAGGGGAGCTGTTTTTT. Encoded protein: CAWGPAGELFF.